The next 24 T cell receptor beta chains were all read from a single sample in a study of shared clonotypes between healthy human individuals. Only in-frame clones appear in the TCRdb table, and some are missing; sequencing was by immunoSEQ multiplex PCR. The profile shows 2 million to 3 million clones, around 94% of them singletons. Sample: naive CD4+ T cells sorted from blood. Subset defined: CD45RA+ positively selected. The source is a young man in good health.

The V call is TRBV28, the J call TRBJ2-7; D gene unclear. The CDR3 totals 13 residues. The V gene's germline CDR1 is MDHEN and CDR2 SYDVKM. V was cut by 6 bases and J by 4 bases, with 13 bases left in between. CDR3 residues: CASSPGILYEQYF. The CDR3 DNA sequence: TGTGCCAGCAGCCCGGGCATACTTTACGAGCAGTACTTC.

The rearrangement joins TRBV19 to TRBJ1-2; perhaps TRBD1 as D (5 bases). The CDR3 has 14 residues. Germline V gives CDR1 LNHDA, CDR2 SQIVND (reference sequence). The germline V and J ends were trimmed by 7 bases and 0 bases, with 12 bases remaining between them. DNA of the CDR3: TGTGCCAGTAACCAAGGGACGTCTAACTATGGCTACACCTTC. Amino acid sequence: CASNQGTSNYGYTF.

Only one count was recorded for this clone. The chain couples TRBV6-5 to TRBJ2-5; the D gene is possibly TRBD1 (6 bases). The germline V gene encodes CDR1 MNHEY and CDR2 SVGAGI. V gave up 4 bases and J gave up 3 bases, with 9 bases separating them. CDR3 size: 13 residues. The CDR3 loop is CASSLTGKETQYF. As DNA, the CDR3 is TGTGCCAGCAGTTTGACAGGCAAAGAGACCCAGTACTTC.

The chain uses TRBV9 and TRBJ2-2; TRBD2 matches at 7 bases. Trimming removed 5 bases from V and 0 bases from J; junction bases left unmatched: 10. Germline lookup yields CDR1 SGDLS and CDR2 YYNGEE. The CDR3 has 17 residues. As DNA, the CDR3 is TGTGCCAGCAGGAGCGGGGCTAGCAAGACGAACACCGGGGAGCTGTTTTTT. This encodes CASRSGASKTNTGELFF.

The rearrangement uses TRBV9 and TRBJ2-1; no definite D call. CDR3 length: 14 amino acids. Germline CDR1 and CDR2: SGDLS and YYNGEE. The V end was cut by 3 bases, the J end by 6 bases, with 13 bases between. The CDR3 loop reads CASSAGLSGNEQFF. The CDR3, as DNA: TGTGCCAGCAGCGCCGGGTTATCCGGCAATGAGCAGTTCTTC.

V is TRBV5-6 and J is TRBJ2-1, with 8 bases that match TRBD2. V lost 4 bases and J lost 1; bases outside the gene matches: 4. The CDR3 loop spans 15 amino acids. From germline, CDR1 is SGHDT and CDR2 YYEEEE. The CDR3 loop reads CASSLTSGSYNEQFF. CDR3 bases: TGTGCCAGCAGCCTAACTAGCGGTTCCTACAATGAGCAGTTCTTC.

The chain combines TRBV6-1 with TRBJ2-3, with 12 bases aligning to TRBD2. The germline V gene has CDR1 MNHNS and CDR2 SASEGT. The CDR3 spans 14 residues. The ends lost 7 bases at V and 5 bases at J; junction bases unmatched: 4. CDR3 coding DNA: TGTGCCAGCACCGGACTAGCGGGGATAGATACGCAGTATTTT. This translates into CASTGLAGIDTQYF.

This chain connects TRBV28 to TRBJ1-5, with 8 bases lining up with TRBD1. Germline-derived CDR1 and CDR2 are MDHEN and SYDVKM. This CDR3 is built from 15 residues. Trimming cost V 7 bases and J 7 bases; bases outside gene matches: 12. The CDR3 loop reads CASTSPQGARQPQHF. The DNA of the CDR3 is TGTGCCAGCACTTCCCCGCAGGGGGCGAGACAGCCCCAGCATTTT.

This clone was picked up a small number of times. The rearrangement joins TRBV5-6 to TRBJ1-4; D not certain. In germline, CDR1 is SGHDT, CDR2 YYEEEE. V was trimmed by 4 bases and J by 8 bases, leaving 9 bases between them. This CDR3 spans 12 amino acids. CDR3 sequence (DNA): TGTGCCAGCAGCCGTAGCGGGGAAAAACTGTTTTTT. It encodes CASSRSGEKLFF.

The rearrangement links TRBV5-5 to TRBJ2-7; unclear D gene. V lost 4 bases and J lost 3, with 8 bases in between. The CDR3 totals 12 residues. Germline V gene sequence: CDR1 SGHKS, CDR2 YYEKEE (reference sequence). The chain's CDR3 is CASSEDLYEQYF. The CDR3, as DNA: TGTGCCAGCAGCGAGGACCTCTACGAGCAGTACTTC. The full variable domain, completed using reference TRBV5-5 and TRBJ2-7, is DAGVTQSPTHLIKTRGQQVTLRCSPISGHKSVSWYQQVLGQGPQFIFQYYEKEERGRGNFPDRFSARQFPNYSSELNVNALLLGDSALYLCASSEDLYEQYFGPGTRLTVT.

Here the CDR3 reads CASSLLVKNYEQYF. The CDR3 DNA reads as TGTGCCAGCAGCTTATTAGTAAAAAACTACGAGCAGTACTTC. The chain links TRBV7-9 to TRBJ2-7, with D hard to call. There are 14 residues in the CDR3. Germline CDR1 reads SEHNR; CDR2 reads FQNEAQ (reference sequence). The V and J ends lost 2 bases and 3 bases respectively, with 11 bases between them.

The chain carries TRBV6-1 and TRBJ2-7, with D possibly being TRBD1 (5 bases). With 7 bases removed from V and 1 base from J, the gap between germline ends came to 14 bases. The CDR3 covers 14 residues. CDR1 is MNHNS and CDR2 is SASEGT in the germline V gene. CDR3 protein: CASKQELYSYEQYF. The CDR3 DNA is TGTGCCAGCAAACAGGAGCTTTATTCCTACGAGCAGTACTTC.

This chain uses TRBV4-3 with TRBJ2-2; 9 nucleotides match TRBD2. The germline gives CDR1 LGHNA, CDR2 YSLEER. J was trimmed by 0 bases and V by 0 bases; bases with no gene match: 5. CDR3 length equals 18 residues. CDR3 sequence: CASSQESGGRANTGELFF. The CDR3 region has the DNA TGCGCCAGCAGCCAAGAGTCCGGCGGGAGGGCGAACACCGGGGAGCTGTTTTTT.

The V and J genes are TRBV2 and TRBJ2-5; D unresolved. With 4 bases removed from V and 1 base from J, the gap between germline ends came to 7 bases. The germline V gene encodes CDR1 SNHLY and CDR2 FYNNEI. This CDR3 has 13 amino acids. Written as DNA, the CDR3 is TGTGCCAGCAGTGTACTCACCCAAGAGACCCAGTACTTC. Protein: CASSVLTQETQYF.

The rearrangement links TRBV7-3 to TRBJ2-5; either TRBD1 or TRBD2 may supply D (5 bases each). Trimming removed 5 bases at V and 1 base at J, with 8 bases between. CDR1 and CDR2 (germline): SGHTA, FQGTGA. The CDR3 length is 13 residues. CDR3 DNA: TGTGCCAGCAGCGTCGGGGCCCAAGAGACCCAGTACTTC. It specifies CASSVGAQETQYF. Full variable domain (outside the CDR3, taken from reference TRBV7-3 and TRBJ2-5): GAGVSQTPSNKVTEKGKYVELRCDPISGHTALYWYRQSLGQGPEFLIYFQGTGAADDSGLPNDRFFAVRPEGSVSTLKIQRTERGDSAVYLCASSVGAQETQYFGPGTRLLVL.

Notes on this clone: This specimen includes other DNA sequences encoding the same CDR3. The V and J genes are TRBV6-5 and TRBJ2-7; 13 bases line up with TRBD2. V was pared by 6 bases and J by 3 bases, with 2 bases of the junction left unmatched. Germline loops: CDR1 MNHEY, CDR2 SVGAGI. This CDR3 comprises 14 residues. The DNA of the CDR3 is TGTGCCAGCAGGCGGACTAGCGGGAGCTACGAGCAGTACTTC. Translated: CASRRTSGSYEQYF.

In DNA form, the CDR3 reads TGTGCCAGCTCTCGGTCAGGCTCCTACGAGCAGTACTTC. Residues: CASSRSGSYEQYF. The chain recombines TRBV6-5 with TRBJ2-7; D is unclear. The germline V and J ends were trimmed by 8 bases and 0 bases, with 11 bases remaining between them. The germline CDR1 and CDR2 sequences are MNHEY and SVGAGI. The CDR3 is 13 amino acids.

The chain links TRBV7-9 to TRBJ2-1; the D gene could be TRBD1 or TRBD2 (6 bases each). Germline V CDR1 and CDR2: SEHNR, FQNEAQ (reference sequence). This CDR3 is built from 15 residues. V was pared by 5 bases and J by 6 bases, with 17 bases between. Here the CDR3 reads CASSQRGQGINEQFF. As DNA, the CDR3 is TGTGCCAGCAGCCAACGGGGGCAGGGGATCAATGAGCAGTTCTTC.

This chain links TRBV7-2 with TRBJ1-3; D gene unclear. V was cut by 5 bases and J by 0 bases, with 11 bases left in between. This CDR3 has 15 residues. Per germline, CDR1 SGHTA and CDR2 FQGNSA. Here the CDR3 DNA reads TGTGCCAGCAGCCCTAATATGGCCTCTGGAAACACCATATATTTT. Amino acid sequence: CASSPNMASGNTIYF.

DNA of the CDR3: TGCGCCAGCAGCCAAGTACGACAGGGTGACGAAAAACTGTTTTTT. This codes for CASSQVRQGDEKLFF. The chain couples TRBV4-1 to TRBJ1-4; 7 nucleotides match TRBD1. The CDR3 is 15 residues long. The germline gives CDR1 MGHRA, CDR2 YSYEKL. Trimming at V came to 1 base and at J to 8 bases, leaving 7 bases not matched to a gene.

CDR3 protein: CASSTFPGTRVPRPEQYF. Written as DNA, the CDR3 is TGTGCCAGCAGTACCTTCCCCGGGACCCGTGTTCCACGCCCCGAGCAGTACTTC. This chain connects TRBV27 to TRBJ2-7; D might be TRBD1 or TRBD2, each matching 5 bases. The germline V gene has CDR1 MNHEY and CDR2 SMNVEV (reference sequence). Trimming removed 5 bases at V and 6 bases at J, with 29 bases between. The length of the CDR3 is 18 residues.

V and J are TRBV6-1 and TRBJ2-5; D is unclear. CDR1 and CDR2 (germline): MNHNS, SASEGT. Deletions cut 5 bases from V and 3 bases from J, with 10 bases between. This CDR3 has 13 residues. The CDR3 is CASSTRPEETQYF. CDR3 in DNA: TGTGCCAGCAGTACGAGGCCAGAAGAGACCCAGTACTTC.

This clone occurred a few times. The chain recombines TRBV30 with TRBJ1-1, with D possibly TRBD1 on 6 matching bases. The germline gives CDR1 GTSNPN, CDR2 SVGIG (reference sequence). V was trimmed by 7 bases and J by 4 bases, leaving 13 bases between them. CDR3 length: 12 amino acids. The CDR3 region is CASRQALTEAFF. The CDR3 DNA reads TGTGCCTCCCGACAGGCCCTCACTGAAGCTTTCTTT.

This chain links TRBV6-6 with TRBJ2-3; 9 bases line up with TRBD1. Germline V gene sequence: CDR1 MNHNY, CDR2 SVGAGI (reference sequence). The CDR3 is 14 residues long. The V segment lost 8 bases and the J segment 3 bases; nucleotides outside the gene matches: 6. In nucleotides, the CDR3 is TGTGCCAGCTTTGGACAGGGGAATACAGATACGCAGTATTTT. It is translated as CASFGQGNTDTQYF.